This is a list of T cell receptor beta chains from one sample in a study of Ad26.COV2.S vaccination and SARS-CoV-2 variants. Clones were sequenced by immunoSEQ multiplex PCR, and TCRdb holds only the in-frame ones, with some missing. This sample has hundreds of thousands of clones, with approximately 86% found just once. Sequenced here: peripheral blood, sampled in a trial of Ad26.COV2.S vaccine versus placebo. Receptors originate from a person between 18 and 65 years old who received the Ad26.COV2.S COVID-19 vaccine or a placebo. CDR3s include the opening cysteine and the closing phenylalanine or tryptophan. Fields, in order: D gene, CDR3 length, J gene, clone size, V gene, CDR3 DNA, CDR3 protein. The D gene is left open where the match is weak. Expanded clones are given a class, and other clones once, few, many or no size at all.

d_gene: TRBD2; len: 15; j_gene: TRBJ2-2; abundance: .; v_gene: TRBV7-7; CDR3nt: TGTGCCAGCAGCGGACTAGCGGGAGCAGCCGGGGAGCTGTTTTTT; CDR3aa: CASSGLAGAAGELFF
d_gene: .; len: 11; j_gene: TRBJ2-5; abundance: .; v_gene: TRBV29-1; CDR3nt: TGCAGCGTTCGGGGGATGGAGACCCAGTACTTC; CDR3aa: CSVRGMETQYF
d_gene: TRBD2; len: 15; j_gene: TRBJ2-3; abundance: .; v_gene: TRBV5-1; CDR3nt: TGCGCCAGCAGCCCCGGGACTAGTGGCACAGATACGCAGTATTTT; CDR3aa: CASSPGTSGTDTQYF
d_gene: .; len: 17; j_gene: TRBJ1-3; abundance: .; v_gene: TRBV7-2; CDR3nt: TGTGCCAGCAGCTTAGGTTTAGGGTCTCGCTCTGGAAACACCATATATTTT; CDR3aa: CASSLGLGSRSGNTIYF
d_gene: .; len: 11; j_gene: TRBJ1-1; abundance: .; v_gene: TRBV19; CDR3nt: TGTGCCAGTAGTCTTAACACTGAAGCTTTCTTT; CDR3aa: CASSLNTEAFF
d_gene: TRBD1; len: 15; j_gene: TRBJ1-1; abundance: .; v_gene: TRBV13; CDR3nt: TGTGCCAGCAGCCCGGGGGACAGGCTAGTCACTGAAGCTTTCTTT; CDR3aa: CASSPGDRLVTEAFF
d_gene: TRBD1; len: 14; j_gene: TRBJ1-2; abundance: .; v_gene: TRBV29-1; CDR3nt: TGCAGCGTTACACGGACAGGATCCGGCTATGGCTACACCTTC; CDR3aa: CSVTRTGSGYGYTF
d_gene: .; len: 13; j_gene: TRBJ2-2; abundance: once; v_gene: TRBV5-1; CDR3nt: TGCGCCAGCAGCTTGATGAACACCGGGGAGCTGTTTTTT; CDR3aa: CASSLMNTGELFF
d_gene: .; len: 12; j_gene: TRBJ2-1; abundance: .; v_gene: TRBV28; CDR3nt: TGTGCCAGCAGTTTACCGGGCGTTGAGCAGTTCTTC; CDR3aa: CASSLPGVEQFF
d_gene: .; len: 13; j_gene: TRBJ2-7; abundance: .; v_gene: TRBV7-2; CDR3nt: TGTGCCAGCAGCTTAGCGAAGGGTTGGGAGCAGTACTTC; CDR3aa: CASSLAKGWEQYF
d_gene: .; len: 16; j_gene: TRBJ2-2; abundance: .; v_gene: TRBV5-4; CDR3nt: TGTGCCAGCAGCCCCGGCGGAGGGGGGAACACCGGGGAGCTGTTTTTT; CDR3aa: CASSPGGGGNTGELFF